The 3 T cell receptor beta chains given below trace back to one sample, sequenced in a study of blood T cell repertoires in COVID-19. TCRdb's copy holds only in-frame clones and misses some; the assay was immunoSEQ multiplex PCR. The sample comprises almost 300,000 clones, nearly 90% of which are singletons, and 11% rests with the top ten. Sequencing used peripheral blood. Receptors originate from a woman aged 30 to 39 with COVID-19, enrolled during active disease.

This clone came up a few times. This chain joins TRBV11-2 and TRBJ2-2; 9 positions agree with TRBD2. This CDR3 has 15 residues. V dropped 3 bases and J dropped 4; count of bases not matched to a gene: 3. Germline CDR1 is SGHAT and CDR2 is FQNNGV. The CDR3 spells CASSFTSGSTGELFF. CDR3 bases: TGTGCCAGCAGCTTTACTAGCGGGTCCACCGGGGAGCTGTTTTTT.

The chain recombines TRBV5-6 with TRBJ1-6; weak D call: TRBD1 (6 bases). Germline-derived CDR1 and CDR2 are SGHDT and YYEEEE. V lost 3 bases and J 9 bases, leaving 13 bases between the germline ends. This CDR3 region has 14 residues. The CDR3 DNA sequence: TGTGCCAGCAGCTATACAGGGTCCACTTCACCCCTCCACTTT. Translating gives CASSYTGSTSPLHF. Filled out from reference TRBV5-6 and TRBJ1-6, the complete variable domain reads DAGVTQSPTHLIKTRGQQVTLRCSPKSGHDTVSWYQQALGQGPQFIFQYYEEEERQRGNFPDRFSGHQFPNYSSELNVNALLLGDSALYLCASSYTGSTSPLHFGNGTRLTVT.

The V and J genes are TRBV4-1 and TRBJ1-1; no clear D gene. Trimming took off 2 bases at V and 0 bases at J, with 10 bases between the two ends. The CDR3 sequence is 15 residues long. The germline CDR1 and CDR2 sequences are MGHRA and YSYEKL. The chain's CDR3 is CASSQSPGLNTEAFF. The CDR3 region has the DNA TGCGCCAGCAGCCAAAGTCCGGGGTTGAACACTGAAGCTTTCTTT.